This is a list of T cell receptor beta chains from one sample in a study of tumor-infiltrating lymphocytes in primary liver carcinoma. TCRdb ran MiXCR on the multiplex PCR reads and lists one entry per CDR3 protein. The sample carries roughly 190,000 distinct CDR3 sequences, around four fifths recorded once. The sample was tumor tissue from primary liver carcinoma. The receptors originated from a man between 35 and 55 years old with primary liver carcinoma and hepatitis B virus infection. Both conserved end residues are trimmed from each CDR3. Size is omitted from some rows. Given values are once, few, many or a class for expanded clones.

clone size: NA
J gene: TRBJ1-4
V gene: TRBV6-5
CDR3 protein: ASSYSVGTGGKIEKLF

clone size: NA
J gene: TRBJ1-1
V gene: TRBV12-3/TRBV12-4
CDR3 protein: TNGLGLTGTEAF

clone size: NA
J gene: TRBJ1-5
V gene: TRBV6-6
CDR3 protein: ASSPHLDDRLNQSHH

clone size: NA
J gene: TRBJ2-2
V gene: TRBV28
CDR3 protein: ASSPPRQGGGGLF

clone size: NA
J gene: TRBJ2-4
V gene: TRBV29-1
CDR3 protein: SGLCGQKNNQY

clone size: NA
J gene: TRBJ1-2
V gene: TRBV6-5
CDR3 protein: ANLDLAAMYT

clone size: NA
J gene: TRBJ2-7
V gene: TRBV29-1
CDR3 protein: SVEEMTGPGGREY

clone size: NA
J gene: TRBJ2-1
V gene: TRBV5-6
CDR3 protein: ASVWERQSFNEQF

clone size: NA
J gene: TRBJ1-6
V gene: TRBV12-3/TRBV12-4
CDR3 protein: ASSQDPFSSNSALH

clone size: once
J gene: TRBJ2-3
V gene: TRBV29-1
CDR3 protein: NVDRTGGSDTQY

clone size: NA
J gene: TRBJ2-1
V gene: TRBV4-3
CDR3 protein: AISQDRSGSHNEQL

clone size: many
J gene: TRBJ2-1
V gene: TRBV4-3
CDR3 protein: ASSQDPGLRDLF

clone size: NA
J gene: TRBJ2-1
V gene: TRBV7-8
CDR3 protein: ASSFAQVALRHNERF

clone size: NA
J gene: TRBJ2-3
V gene: TRBV24-1
CDR3 protein: TTSAAGTVDTQY

clone size: NA
J gene: TRBJ2-5
V gene: TRBV6-5
CDR3 protein: TSSGSGAGEETQC

clone size: NA
J gene: TRBJ2-1
V gene: TRBV12-3/TRBV12-4
CDR3 protein: ASSIGTEQS

clone size: NA
J gene: TRBJ2-1
V gene: TRBV10-1
CDR3 protein: ASSEPKTGSVANNEQF

clone size: NA
J gene: TRBJ1-5
V gene: TRBV20-1
CDR3 protein: SAFLRGLQGPQPQH

clone size: once
J gene: TRBJ1-5
V gene: TRBV12-3/TRBV12-4
CDR3 protein: ASNPEGDSNQPQH

clone size: NA
J gene: TRBJ2-5
V gene: TRBV29-1
CDR3 protein: SVLTWMETQY

clone size: NA
J gene: TRBJ1-1
V gene: TRBV12-3/TRBV12-4
CDR3 protein: ANSFSRAAEAF

clone size: NA
J gene: TRBJ2-5
V gene: TRBV5-1
CDR3 protein: ASRRTTKETQY

clone size: once
J gene: TRBJ2-7
V gene: TRBV6-1
CDR3 protein: ASTQVTWAPTEQY

clone size: NA
J gene: TRBJ1-4
V gene: TRBV12-3/TRBV12-4
CDR3 protein: ASNLSGVGEELF

clone size: NA
J gene: TRBJ2-2
V gene: TRBV29-1
CDR3 protein: SVAGLAGTNTGELV

clone size: once
J gene: TRBJ2-7
V gene: TRBV5-4
CDR3 protein: ASSETNWAPEQY

clone size: NA
J gene: TRBJ2-1
V gene: TRBV28
CDR3 protein: ASSLGLAGVNEYF

clone size: NA
J gene: TRBJ1-1
V gene: TRBV11-2
CDR3 protein: ASSLGGKTEPF

clone size: NA
J gene: TRBJ2-1
V gene: TRBV5-4
CDR3 protein: ASSADSGTYNEQF

clone size: few
J gene: TRBJ2-2
V gene: TRBV29-1
CDR3 protein: SVGTSVASTGELF

clone size: NA
J gene: TRBJ2-2
V gene: TRBV12-3/TRBV12-4
CDR3 protein: ASSLLAAGGLF

clone size: NA
J gene: TRBJ1-2
V gene: TRBV6-1
CDR3 protein: ANNPQGTGGYT

clone size: NA
J gene: TRBJ1-2
V gene: TRBV6-1
CDR3 protein: ASGPQGTAGYT

clone size: NA
J gene: TRBJ1-5
V gene: TRBV29-1
CDR3 protein: SLATGSKSQLQH

clone size: NA
J gene: TRBJ2-1
V gene: TRBV24-1
CDR3 protein: ASSDSLAAYNEQF

clone size: NA
J gene: TRBJ2-2
V gene: TRBV29-1
CDR3 protein: SSGTSAANTGELF

clone size: NA
J gene: TRBJ2-7
V gene: TRBV6-5
CDR3 protein: ASSYGGRGHTYEEY

clone size: many
J gene: TRBJ2-7
V gene: TRBV10-2
CDR3 protein: ASSDDNHEQY

clone size: NA
J gene: TRBJ2-4
V gene: TRBV11-2
CDR3 protein: VSVTSAVAKNIQY

clone size: once
J gene: TRBJ1-6
V gene: TRBV4-1
CDR3 protein: ARSQDRGQGRNSPLH

clone size: once
J gene: TRBJ2-6
V gene: TRBV6-5
CDR3 protein: ASGQRGPGANVLT

clone size: NA
J gene: TRBJ1-1
V gene: TRBV5-6
CDR3 protein: ASSSLYGGNTEAF

clone size: NA
J gene: TRBJ2-2
V gene: TRBV11-2
CDR3 protein: ASIKGDWMANTGELF

clone size: NA
J gene: TRBJ2-5
V gene: TRBV6-5
CDR3 protein: ASSYSSGAIGETQY

clone size: NA
J gene: NA
V gene: TRBV6-1
CDR3 protein: ACTRIGSYEQF

clone size: once
J gene: TRBJ1-1
V gene: TRBV11-2
CDR3 protein: ASSLATGTKAF

clone size: once
J gene: TRBJ2-3
V gene: TRBV11-2
CDR3 protein: ASSRRCTGSTDTQY

clone size: NA
J gene: TRBJ2-7
V gene: TRBV30
CDR3 protein: AWSLGQGERY

clone size: NA
J gene: TRBJ2-7
V gene: TRBV12-3/TRBV12-4
CDR3 protein: ASSLAAERPIPY

clone size: few
J gene: TRBJ2-2
V gene: TRBV10-3
CDR3 protein: AISVAQGTGELF

clone size: NA
J gene: TRBJ2-5
V gene: TRBV10-3
CDR3 protein: ATVPGQAMETQY

clone size: NA
J gene: TRBJ1-1
V gene: TRBV7-9
CDR3 protein: ASGIQEGTEAF

clone size: once
J gene: TRBJ1-1
V gene: TRBV4-3
CDR3 protein: ASSQGGSTEAF

clone size: NA
J gene: TRBJ2-7
V gene: TRBV4-1
CDR3 protein: ASSQTAETESWYEQY

clone size: once
J gene: TRBJ2-1
V gene: TRBV6-1
CDR3 protein: VCSESSGSYNEQF

clone size: NA
J gene: TRBJ2-7
V gene: TRBV28
CDR3 protein: VSSLTTGRNEQY

clone size: few
J gene: TRBJ1-1
V gene: TRBV7-9
CDR3 protein: ANSLRSGNTEAF

clone size: NA
J gene: TRBJ1-1
V gene: TRBV6-6
CDR3 protein: VSSGDCKNTEAF

clone size: NA
J gene: TRBJ1-2
V gene: TRBV10-3
CDR3 protein: AINDSKGHFGYT